Listed here are 12 T cell receptor beta chains from one sample, sequenced in a study of blood T cell repertoires in COVID-19. Method: immunoSEQ multiplex PCR; TCRdb's copy keeps in-frame clones and lacks some. Here the sample spans fewer than 500,000 clones, 86% being singletons. The source material was peripheral blood. The receptors come from a woman aged 25 to 45 with active or convalescent COVID-19.

The gene calls are TRBV25-1 and TRBJ2-7; 8 bases agree with TRBD2. The V gene end was trimmed by 10 bases and the J gene end by 4 bases; junction bases not matched to a gene: 18. The CDR3 extends over 16 amino acids. Germline assignment: CDR1 MGHDK and CDR2 SYGVNS. CDR3 protein: CATAIFNRRGAYEQYF. The CDR3 DNA reads TGTGCCACCGCAATCTTTAATCGGCGGGGGGCTTACGAGCAGTACTTC.

This clone was recorded a few times. This chain uses TRBV15 with TRBJ2-2; TRBD1 agrees at 9 bases. The junction had 9 bases not matched to a gene; V was cut back by 8 bases and J by 5 bases. Germline V lookup: CDR1 LNHNV, CDR2 YYDKDF (reference sequence). CDR3 size: 15 residues. Here the CDR3 reads CATASGTGITGELFF. CDR3 DNA sequence: TGTGCCACCGCCTCCGGGACAGGGATAACCGGGGAGCTGTTTTTT.

This chain uses TRBV29-1 with TRBJ2-2; D might be TRBD1 (6 bases). Germline lookup yields CDR1 SQVTM and CDR2 ANQGSEA. Trimming left V 3 bases short and J 4 bases short, with 21 bases between. This CDR3 is 17 amino acids long. The CDR3 spells CSVEGQGTRESTGELFF. CDR3 bases: TGCAGCGTTGAGGGGCAGGGGACAAGAGAATCCACCGGGGAGCTGTTTTTT.

This clone has a single count. The chain carries TRBV5-5 and TRBJ2-1; 7 nucleotides agree with TRBD1. Germline-derived CDR1 and CDR2 are SGHKS and YYEKEE (reference sequence). The CDR3 sequence is 17 residues long. The junction had 16 bases not matched to a gene; V was cut back by 4 bases and J by 6 bases. DNA for the CDR3: TGTGCCAGCAGCGGTCGAAAGGACAGGAGGATAATCAATGAGCAGTTCTTC. It translates to CASSGRKDRRIINEQFF.

The CDR3: CASSLQRGGAPDTQYF. CDR3 DNA sequence: TGCGCCAGCAGCTTGCAACGCGGGGGGGCCCCAGATACGCAGTATTTT. This chain connects TRBV5-1 to TRBJ2-3, with TRBD2 identical over 9 bases. Trimming cost V 1 base and J 4 bases; bases outside gene matches: 7. The CDR3 has 16 residues. Per germline, CDR1 SGHRS and CDR2 YFSETQ.

The V gene is TRBV27, the J gene TRBJ2-3; TRBD2 matches 11 bases. The CDR3 is made up of 15 amino acids. Germline CDR1 and CDR2: MNHEY and SMNVEV (reference sequence). The junction had 4 bases not matched to a gene; V was cut back by 4 bases and J by 4 bases. DNA of the CDR3: TGTGCCAGCAGTTCCAGACTAGCGGGGTCAGATACGCAGTATTTT. Translated, it gives CASSSRLAGSDTQYF.

V usage is TRBV18 and J usage is TRBJ2-5; 9 bases map to TRBD2. Germline V gene lookup returns CDR1 KGHSH and CDR2 LQKENI. Unmatched junction bases numbered 4, after V lost 6 bases and J lost 2 bases. The CDR3 consists of 14 residues. DNA of the CDR3: TGTGCCAGCTCCCAGCGGGGGGCTCAAGAGACCCAGTACTTC. Translation: CASSQRGAQETQYF.

This chain links TRBV6-2 or TRBV6-3 with TRBJ2-7; D perhaps matches TRBD1 (5 bases). CDR3 size: 15 residues. Trimming shortened V by 0 bases and J by 1 base, and 10 bases separated the two germline ends. Germline values: CDR1 MNHEY, CDR2 SVGEGT. The CDR3 bases are TGTGCCAGCAGTTACTCGACCGACAGTTCCTACGAGCAGTACTTC. Translated: CASSYSTDSSYEQYF.

The chain has TRBV11-2 and TRBJ2-7; D perhaps matches TRBD2 (5 bases). V lost 1 base and J 6 bases, leaving 16 bases between the germline ends. CDR3 length equals 15 residues. Germline-derived CDR1 and CDR2 are SGHAT and FQNNGV. CDR3 in amino acids: CASSLVNLASSEQYF. CDR3 coding DNA: TGTGCCAGCAGCTTAGTAAATCTAGCCTCGAGCGAGCAGTACTTC.

V gene TRBV27 combines with J gene TRBJ1-1; D perhaps matches TRBD1 (5 bases). This CDR3 contains 14 residues. With 2 bases removed from V and 6 bases from J, the gap between germline ends came to 13 bases. CDR1 and CDR2 from the germline V gene are MNHEY and SMNVEV (reference sequence). The CDR3 nucleotides read TGTGCCAGCAGTTTACAGGGTTGGCGCGCTGAAGCTTTCTTT. Translated: CASSLQGWRAEAFF.

The CDR3 nucleotides read TGTGCCAGCAGCCCAACAGGTAGTCTAACTATGGACTACACCTTC. Translation gives CASSPTGSLTMDYTF. This chain connects TRBV9 to TRBJ1-2, with TRBD1 as a possible D gene (5 bases). Germline V gene data show CDR1 as SGDLS and CDR2 as YYNGEE. The CDR3 is made up of 15 amino acids. Trimming pared 4 bases from V and 10 bases from J, leaving 23 bases between. The full variable domain, its missing parts supplied by reference TRBV9 and TRBJ1-2, is DSGVTQTPKHLITATGQRVTLRCSPRSGDLSVYWYQQSLDQGLQFLIQYYNGEERAKGNILERFSAQQFPDLHSELNLSSLELGDSALYFCASSPTGSLTMDYTFGSGTRLTVV.

The chain is built from TRBV5-4 and TRBJ2-7; 9 bases are shared with TRBD1. V gave up 0 bases and J gave up 7 bases; unmatched junction bases: 8. Germline V gene sequence: CDR1 SGHNT, CDR2 YYREEE (reference sequence). The CDR3 is 15 amino acids. CDR3 bases: TGTGCCAGCAGCTTGGATGGGACAGGGAGTGGAGAGCAGTACTTC. Translated, it gives CASSLDGTGSGEQYF.